Following are 24 T cell receptor beta chains from one sample sequenced in a study of shared clonotypes between healthy human individuals. Produced via immunoSEQ multiplex PCR; TCRdb's table is partial and in-frame only. The sample lists more than 2,000,000 clones; over 90% were seen once. Sequenced input: naive CD4+ T cells from PBMCs. The subset was: CD45RA+ positively selected. Every receptor here comes from a man between 18 and 29 years old in good health. Some clones in this sample may be carry-over from other donors' samples.

This sequence joins TRBV6-5 and TRBJ2-7, with D maybe TRBD2 (6 bases). Germline CDR1 MNHEY, CDR2 SVGAGI. V was cut by 6 bases and J by 7 bases, with 16 bases left in between. This CDR3 is built from 13 residues. CDR3 bases: TGTGCCAGCAGAGAACCGGGGGTGAGGGAGCAGTACTTC. Amino acids: CASREPGVREQYF.

The chain employs TRBV7-9 and TRBJ1-1; D is possibly TRBD1 (5 bases). The V end lost 8 bases, the J end lost 10 bases, and 14 bases lay between the germline ends. The CDR3 consists of 11 residues. CDR1 and CDR2 from the germline V gene are SEHNR and FQNEAQ (reference sequence). CDR3 sequence: CASRGLIVAFF. The CDR3 coding sequence is TGTGCCAGCCGGGGGTTGATTGTAGCTTTCTTT.

This chain joins TRBV27 and TRBJ1-1; 8 nucleotides agree with TRBD1. Germline V gene lookup returns CDR1 MNHEY and CDR2 SMNVEV (reference sequence). This CDR3 has 14 amino acids. V lost 6 bases to trimming and J lost 2 bases; unmatched junction nucleotides: 5. CDR3 sequence reads: CASSTDRANTEAFF. CDR3 bases: TGTGCCAGCAGCACGGACAGGGCAAACACTGAAGCTTTCTTT.

As for this clone: Other DNA sequences in the same sample also yield this CDR3. This chain connects TRBV20-1 to TRBJ2-5; no clear D. Germline V lookup: CDR1 DFQATT, CDR2 SNEGSKA (reference sequence). The CDR3 spans 11 residues. Trimming left V 6 bases short and J 1 base short, with 6 bases between. The CDR3 bases are TGCAGTGCGACAAGCCAAGAGACCCAGTACTTC. It specifies CSATSQETQYF.

The rearrangement joins TRBV6-6 to TRBJ2-7; D is possibly TRBD2 (6 bases). Germline CDR1 reads MNHNY; CDR2 reads SVGAGI (reference sequence). Trimming removed 5 bases at V and 12 bases at J, with 20 bases between. There are 13 residues in the CDR3. The CDR3 sequence: CASSGHPGLPAYF. CDR3 nucleotide sequence: TGTGCCAGCAGTGGACACCCGGGACTCCCGGCGTACTTC.

The chain recombines TRBV4-1 with TRBJ2-5; D perhaps matches TRBD2 (5 bases). This CDR3 is built from 17 residues. Germline V gives CDR1 MGHRA, CDR2 YSYEKL. V lost 4 bases, J lost 4 bases, and 22 bases lay in between. CDR3 sequence reads: CASSPGSGGLVRETQYF. Written as DNA, the CDR3 is TGCGCCAGCAGCCCCGGCTCCGGAGGACTGGTCCGAGAGACCCAGTACTTC.

This chain connects TRBV7-9 to TRBJ2-1; no firm D call. The CDR3 is 15 residues long. Looked up from germline, CDR1 is SEHNR and CDR2 is FQNEAQ (reference sequence). The V end lost 0 bases, the J end lost 1 base, and 7 bases lay between the germline ends. The CDR3 spells CASSLARVSYNEQFF. The CDR3 region has the DNA TGTGCCAGCAGCTTAGCCCGAGTTTCCTACAATGAGCAGTTCTTC. Looking up the rest from reference TRBV7-9 and TRBJ2-1 gives the full variable domain: DTGVSQNPRHKITKRGQNVTFRCDPISEHNRLYWYRQTLGQGPEFLTYFQNEAQLEKSRLLSDRFSAERPKGSFSTLEIQRTEQGDSAMYLCASSLARVSYNEQFFGPGTRLTVL.

The V call is TRBV11-1, the J call TRBJ1-3; D is unresolved. Germline CDR1 reads SGHAT; CDR2 reads FQDESV (reference sequence). The CDR3 length is 14 residues. V was pared by 5 bases and J by 3 bases, with 11 bases between. The DNA for the CDR3 is TGTGCCAGCAGCCATCGGGCGGATGGAAACACCATATATTTT. Translating it yields CASSHRADGNTIYF.

J is TRBJ1-1 and V is TRBV7-3; D may be TRBD1 (6 bases). Germline-derived CDR1 and CDR2 are SGHTA and FQGTGA. CDR3 size: 14 residues. V gave up 4 bases and J gave up 2 bases, with 11 bases separating them. The CDR3 DNA is TGTGCCAGCAGCTCGCAGGGGACTAACACTGAAGCTTTCTTT. Translation: CASSSQGTNTEAFF.

The chain has TRBV9 and TRBJ2-3, with 13 nucleotides matching TRBD2. From germline, CDR1 is SGDLS and CDR2 YYNGEE. This CDR3 spans 16 amino acids. V was clipped by 6 bases and J by 3 bases; unmatched bases: 7. Here the CDR3 DNA reads TGTGCCAGCACCACCGGACTAGCGGGAGAAACAGATACGCAGTATTTT. Residues: CASTTGLAGETDTQYF.

V gene TRBV7-9 combines with J gene TRBJ2-4; D not resolved. Germline assignment: CDR1 SEHNR and CDR2 FQNEAQ (reference sequence). V gave up 0 bases and J gave up 2 bases, with 20 bases separating them. The CDR3 runs 19 residues. CDR3: CASSLALTGPPESKNIQYF. The CDR3 nucleotides are TGTGCCAGCAGCTTAGCGCTAACGGGCCCCCCGGAGTCCAAAAACATTCAGTACTTC.

This chain connects TRBV30 to TRBJ1-2, with a possible D match to TRBD1 (5 bases). This CDR3 is 15 amino acids long. From germline, CDR1 is GTSNPN and CDR2 SVGIG (reference sequence). V lost 0 bases to trimming and J lost 0 bases, with 11 bases between them. The CDR3 nucleotides are TGTGCCTGGAGTGTTAAAGGGGCTCCTAACTATGGCTACACCTTC. This translates into CAWSVKGAPNYGYTF.

The chain links TRBV29-1 to TRBJ2-2, with D perhaps matching TRBD1 (5 bases). CDR1 and CDR2 from the germline V gene are SQVTM and ANQGSEA. Deletions cut 4 bases from V and 1 base from J, with 13 bases between. CDR3 length equals 15 residues. CDR3 sequence (DNA): TGCAGCGTTGCCCGACAGCCCGGGAACACCGGGGAGCTGTTTTTT. Translating it yields CSVARQPGNTGELFF.

This chain's CDR3 is CASSLNPRGNTEAFF. CDR3 nucleotide sequence: TGTGCCAGCAGCTTGAATCCGAGAGGTAACACTGAAGCTTTCTTT. The V gene is TRBV5-6, the J gene TRBJ1-1; D remains unclear. CDR1 and CDR2 from the germline V gene are SGHDT and YYEEEE. This CDR3 is 15 amino acids long. V dropped 1 base and J dropped 2 bases, with 12 bases sitting between them.

The rearrangement uses TRBV7-2 and TRBJ1-1; no firm D call. CDR1 is SGHTA and CDR2 is FQGNSA in the germline V gene. This CDR3 is 11 amino acids long. V was pared by 2 bases and J by 8 bases, with 6 bases between. The CDR3 region is CASSLRGEAFF. DNA of the CDR3: TGTGCCAGCAGCTTAAGAGGGGAAGCTTTCTTT.

The chain combines TRBV7-3 with TRBJ1-4, with TRBD1 matching over 10 bases. V was pared by 1 base and J by 7 bases, with 3 bases of the junction left unmatched. Germline CDR1 and CDR2: SGHTA and FQGTGA. The CDR3 covers 15 residues. CDR3 residues: CASSLMGDRGEKLFF. CDR3 coding DNA: TGTGCCAGCAGCTTAATGGGGGACAGGGGTGAAAAACTGTTTTTT. Complete variable domain (other parts from reference TRBV7-3 and TRBJ1-4): GAGVSQTPSNKVTEKGKYVELRCDPISGHTALYWYRQSLGQGPEFLIYFQGTGAADDSGLPNDRFFAVRPEGSVSTLKIQRTERGDSAVYLCASSLMGDRGEKLFFGSGTQLSVL.

The rearrangement joins TRBV5-1 to TRBJ2-1; a possible D gene is TRBD2 (5 bases). The CDR3 consists of 14 residues. V was cut by 0 bases and J by 6 bases, with 10 bases left in between. Germline assignment: CDR1 SGHRS and CDR2 YFSETQ. This chain's CDR3 is CASSLELVTNEQFF. CDR3 nucleotides: TGCGCCAGCAGCTTGGAACTAGTTACCAATGAGCAGTTCTTC.

The chain links TRBV29-1 to TRBJ1-1; the D is unclear. This CDR3 has 13 amino acids. V gave up 7 bases and J gave up 0 bases, with 12 bases separating them. Germline CDR1 reads SQVTM; CDR2 reads ANQGSEA. CDR3 in DNA: TGCAGCGCTGAGGACGGAATGAACACTGAAGCTTTCTTT. Amino acid sequence: CSAEDGMNTEAFF.

The chain recombines TRBV5-4 with TRBJ1-3; D unresolved. This CDR3 is built from 16 residues. Trimming shortened V by 4 bases and J by 0 bases, and 14 bases separated the two germline ends. Germline CDR1 reads SGHNT; CDR2 reads YYREEE (reference sequence). CDR3 sequence reads: CASSPSGSRSGNTIYF. The CDR3 DNA is TGTGCCAGCAGCCCCAGTGGGTCTCGCTCTGGAAACACCATATATTTT.

This sequence joins TRBV7-3 and TRBJ2-1; 8 nucleotides agree with TRBD2. The CDR3 has 17 amino acids. V lost 5 bases and J lost 6; bases outside the gene matches: 15. Germline assignment: CDR1 SGHTA and CDR2 FQGTGA. The CDR3 loop is CASSPLKGAGDLNEQFF. CDR3 DNA sequence: TGTGCCAGCAGCCCCCTAAAAGGAGCGGGAGATCTCAATGAGCAGTTCTTC.

V and J are TRBV6-5 and TRBJ2-7, with D uncertain. Per the germline V gene, CDR1 is MNHEY and CDR2 is SVGAGI. V was clipped by 6 bases and J by 3 bases, with 18 bases between them. The CDR3 extends over 15 amino acids. The CDR3 coding sequence is TGTGCCAGCAGAAAAGACCGCGTCCCCCTCTACGAGCAGTACTTC. Amino acids: CASRKDRVPLYEQYF.

This clone has only one observation. This chain joins TRBV28 and TRBJ1-1; the D is unclear. V shed 3 bases and J shed 11 bases, with 13 bases lying between them. The CDR3 spans 12 residues. Germline-derived CDR1 and CDR2 are MDHEN and SYDVKM. In DNA form, the CDR3 reads TGTGCCAGCAGTTTCAAGTCGTATATGGCTTTCTTT. It encodes CASSFKSYMAFF.

The genes are TRBV7-3 and TRBJ2-1; TRBD2 matches 8 bases. This CDR3 comprises 16 residues. V shed 5 bases, J shed 7 bases, and the junction held 13 bases outside the gene matches. Germline V lookup: CDR1 SGHTA, CDR2 FQGTGA. The CDR3 region has the DNA TGTGCCAGCAGCCCCATACCGGGAGGGATACAGAATGAGCAGTTCTTC. Protein product: CASSPIPGGIQNEQFF.

V is TRBV7-2 and J is TRBJ2-2; D is unclear. The CDR3 is 13 amino acids. With 5 bases removed from V and 7 bases from J, the gap between germline ends came to 11 bases. From germline, CDR1 is SGHTA and CDR2 FQGNSA. DNA for the CDR3: TGTGCCAGCAGCCCTACCTCTGTCGGGGAGCTGTTTTTT. Its translation is CASSPTSVGELFF.